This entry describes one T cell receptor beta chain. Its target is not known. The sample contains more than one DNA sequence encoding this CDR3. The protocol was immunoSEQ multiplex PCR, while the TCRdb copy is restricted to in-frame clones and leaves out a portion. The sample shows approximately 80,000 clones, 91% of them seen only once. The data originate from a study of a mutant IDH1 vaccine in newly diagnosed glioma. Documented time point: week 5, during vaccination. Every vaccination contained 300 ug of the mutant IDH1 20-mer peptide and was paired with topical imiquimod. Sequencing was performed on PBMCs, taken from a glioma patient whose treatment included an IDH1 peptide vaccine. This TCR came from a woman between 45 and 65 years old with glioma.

The CDR3 nucleotides are TGCGCCAGTAGCAGAGGGGAGGGGGACACTGAAGCTTTCTTT. This encodes CASSRGEGDTEAFF. The V and J genes are TRBV5-1 and TRBJ1-1; tentative D call: TRBD1 (6 bases). CDR3 length equals 14 residues. Germline loops: CDR1 SGHRS, CDR2 YFSETQ. Trimming removed 8 bases at V and 3 bases at J, with 17 bases between.